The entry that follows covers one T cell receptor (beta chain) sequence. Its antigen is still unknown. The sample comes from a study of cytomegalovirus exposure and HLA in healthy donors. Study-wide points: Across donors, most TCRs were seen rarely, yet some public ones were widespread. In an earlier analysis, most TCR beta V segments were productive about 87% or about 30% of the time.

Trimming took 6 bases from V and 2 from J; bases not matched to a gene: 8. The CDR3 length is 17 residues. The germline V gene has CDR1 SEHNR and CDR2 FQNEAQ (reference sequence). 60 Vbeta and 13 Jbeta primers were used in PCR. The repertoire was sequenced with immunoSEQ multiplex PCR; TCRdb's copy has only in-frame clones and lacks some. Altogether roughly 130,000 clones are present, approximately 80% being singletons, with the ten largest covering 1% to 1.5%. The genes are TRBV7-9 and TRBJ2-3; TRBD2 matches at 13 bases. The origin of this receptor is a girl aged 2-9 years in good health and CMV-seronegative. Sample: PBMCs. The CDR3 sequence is CASSLGLAGAPTDTQYF. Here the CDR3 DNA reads TGTGCCAGCAGTCTAGGACTAGCGGGGGCCCCCACAGATACGCAGTATTTT. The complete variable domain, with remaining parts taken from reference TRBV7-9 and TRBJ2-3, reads DTGVSQNPRHKITKRGQNVTFRCDPISEHNRLYWYRQTLGQGPEFLTYFQNEAQLEKSRLLSDRFSAERPKGSFSTLEIQRTEQGDSAMYLCASSLGLAGAPTDTQYFGPGTRLTVL.